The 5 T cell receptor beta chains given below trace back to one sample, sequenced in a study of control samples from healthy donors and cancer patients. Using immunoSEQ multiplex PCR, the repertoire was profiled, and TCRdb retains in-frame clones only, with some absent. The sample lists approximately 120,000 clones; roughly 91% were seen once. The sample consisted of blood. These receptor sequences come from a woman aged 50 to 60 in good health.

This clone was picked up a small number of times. The CDR3 DNA reads TGTGCCAGCAGCCAAATAACAGGACGAGAAGCTTTCTTT. Translated: CASSQITGREAFF. This chain joins TRBV3-1 (or the pseudogene TRBV3-2) and TRBJ1-1; D perhaps matches TRBD1 (5 bases). This CDR3 is 13 amino acids long. Germline loops: CDR1 LGHDT, CDR2 YNNKEL (reference sequence). Trimming took off 2 bases at V and 8 bases at J, with 12 bases between the two ends.

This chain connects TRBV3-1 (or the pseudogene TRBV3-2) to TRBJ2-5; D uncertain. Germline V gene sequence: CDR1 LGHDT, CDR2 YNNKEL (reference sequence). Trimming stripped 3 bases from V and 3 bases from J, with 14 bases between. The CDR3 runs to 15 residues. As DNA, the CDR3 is TGTGCCAGCAGCCAGCGGCTAGGATTGGAAGAGACCCAGTACTTC. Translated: CASSQRLGLEETQYF.

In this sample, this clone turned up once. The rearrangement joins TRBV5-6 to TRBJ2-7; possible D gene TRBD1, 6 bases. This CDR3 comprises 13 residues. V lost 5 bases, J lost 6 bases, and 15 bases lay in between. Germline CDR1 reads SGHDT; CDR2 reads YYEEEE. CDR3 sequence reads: CASSQQGSLEQYF. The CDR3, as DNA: TGTGCCAGCAGTCAACAGGGTTCCCTCGAGCAGTACTTC.

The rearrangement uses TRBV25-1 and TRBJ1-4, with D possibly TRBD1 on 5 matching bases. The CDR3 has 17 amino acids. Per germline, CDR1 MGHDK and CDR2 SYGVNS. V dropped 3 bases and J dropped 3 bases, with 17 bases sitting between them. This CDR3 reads CASSDLGGVTPNEKLFF. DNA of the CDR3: TGTGCCAGCAGTGACCTCGGGGGAGTAACGCCTAATGAAAAACTGTTTTTT. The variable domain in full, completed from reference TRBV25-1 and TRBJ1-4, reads EADIYQTPRYLVIGTGKKITLECSQTMGHDKMYWYQQDPGMELHLIHYSYGVNSTEKGDLSSESTVSRIRTEHFPLTLESARPSHTSQYLCASSDLGGVTPNEKLFFGSGTQLSVL.

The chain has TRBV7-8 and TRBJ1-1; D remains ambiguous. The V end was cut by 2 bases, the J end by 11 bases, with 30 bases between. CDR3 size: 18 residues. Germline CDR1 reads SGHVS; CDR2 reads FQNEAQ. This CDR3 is CASSLFYGPQRAPQDAFF. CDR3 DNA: TGTGCCAGCAGCTTATTCTACGGACCACAACGGGCCCCTCAGGATGCTTTCTTT.